This T cell receptor beta chain is from a study of T cell repertoires in cytomegalovirus infection (dated by TCRdb to the late 2010s). For the study in its entirety: Peptide stimulations targeted recently identified HLA-C-restricted CMV epitopes, whose presentation resists viral immunomodulation, together with well-studied HLA-B-restricted epitopes. Donor HLA type was relevant to the analysis, because carriage of CMV infection together with the matching HLA type was indicated by public TCR beta signatures.

This clonotype was detected ten times or more. Its antigen has not been determined. Base quality data are lacking; no much larger clone is found one base away. Instrument on record: Illumina HiSeq 1500. The public reads were reprocessed in TCRdb via fastp at Q25 and MiXCR, keeping in-frame beta chains. Identical CDR3 proteins give one entry, which carries the most common genes and DNA. For this sample there are some 120,000 distinct CDR3 sequences; around 30% appear just once. The ten most abundant clones make up roughly 58% of the sample. The sample's treatment or condition label is to be understood as: in vitro stimulation with specific CMV peptide epitopes to enrich CMV-specific T cells. As encoded in the germline V gene, CDR1 is SGHTA while CDR2 is FQGNSA. The CDR3 measures 15 amino acids from cysteine to phenylalanine. The retained sequence is limited to the CDR3, 45 bases, with the frame set at the first base. The V end loses 1 base and the J end loses 8 bases, and a stretch of 15 bases separates them.

Broader findings and caveats from the paper: The ex vivo response was dominated by HLA-C-restricted CMV-specific TCR beta clonotypes, which also provided the single most frequent clonotype in two of eight donors. Cumulative frequency of public TCR beta family members discriminated carriers of CMV infection plus the relevant HLA type in this cohort and an independent approximately 370-donor cohort.

This TCR was recovered from a human donor in good health (CMV status not recorded). Some clones in this sample may be carry-over from other donors' samples. Sequencing used CD8+ T cells from cultured PBMCs, obtained from culture after CMV antigen stimulation. The chain is assembled from TRBV7-2 and TRBJ2-1; no D gene can be assigned with confidence. The DNA is as follows: TGTGCCAGCAGCTTAGTGAGTTTGGGTTCCCATGAGCAGTTCTTC. The translation is CASSLVSLGSHEQFF. Supplemented by the reference TRBV7-2 and TRBJ2-1 proteins around the CDR3, the complete variable domain is GAGVSQSPSNKVTEKGKDVELRCDPISGHTALYWYRQSLGQGLEFLIYFQGNSAPDKSGLPSDRFSAERTGGSVSTLTIQRTQQEDSAVYLCASSLVSLGSHEQFFGPGTRLTVL.